The 10 T cell receptor beta chains given below trace back to one sample, sequenced in a study of T-cell reconstitution after alpha-beta-depleted transplantation in children. Unique molecular identifiers were used to barcode this TCRbeta library. A single record per CDR3 protein comes from TCRdb applying MiXCR to the PCR reads. The table shows approximately 190,000 distinct CDR3 sequences, with roughly 9.1% occurring only once. Sequencing was performed on PBMCs, mostly from graft donor cells, taken 360 days after TCRalphabeta/CD19-depleted stem cell transplant. The receptors shown here come from a male patient aged 2-15 years who had a stem cell transplant for acute myeloid leukemia, so the T cells may come from the graft donor.

The CDR3 sequence: CASSLHRGSNGYTF. CDR3 sequence (DNA): TGTGCCAGCAGTTTACACAGGGGTTCGAATGGCTACACCTTC. The rearrangement uses TRBV12-3 or TRBV12-4 and TRBJ1-2; TRBD1 agrees at 7 bases. The CDR3 contains 14 residues. After removal of 2 bases from V and 6 bases from J, the junction contained 6 bases not matched to a gene.

Ten or more counts support this clonotype. This chain joins TRBV29-1 and TRBJ2-1; D may be TRBD1 (5 bases). CDR3 length: 13 amino acids. Trimming took 1 base from V and 5 from J, leaving 9 bases between them. CDR1 and CDR2 (germline): SQVTM, ANQGSEA. CDR3 nucleotide sequence: TGCAGCGTTGAAGGGGGCACGGACAATGAGCAGTTCTTC. Protein: CSVEGGTDNEQFF.

This clonotype was detected ten times or more. CDR3 in amino acids: CASSQDWLALEEKLFF. The CDR3 coding sequence is TGTGCCAGCAGCCAAGATTGGTTAGCACTGGAGGAAAAACTGTTTTTT. V and J are TRBV3-1 and TRBJ1-4; D gene unclear. The CDR3 contains 16 residues. V lost 0 bases, J lost 8 bases, and 16 bases lay in between. Per germline, CDR1 LGHDT and CDR2 YNNKEL (reference sequence).

This clonotype was seen more than once but under ten times. At one end the junction does not follow the germline gene, possibly because of a read error. The J gene is TRBJ2-4, the V gene TRBV7-7; TRBD1 might be the D (5 bases). The germline V gene has CDR1 SSHAT and CDR2 FNYEAQ (reference sequence). This CDR3 region has 13 residues. The CDR3: CASSPEVGDIQYF. CDR3 DNA sequence: TGTGCTAGCAGCCCCGAGGTAGGGGACATTCAGTACTTC.

This clonotype was seen more than once but under ten times. The V and J genes are TRBV9 and TRBJ1-5; D is uncertain. This CDR3 is 15 amino acids long. V gave up 0 bases and J gave up 8 bases, with 15 bases separating them. Germline CDR1 and CDR2: SGDLS and YYNGEE. In nucleotides, the CDR3 is TGTGCCAGCAGCGTAGGGATACAGACCCTAGAGCCCCAGCATTTT. Translating it yields CASSVGIQTLEPQHF.

In this sample, this clonotype turned up many times. V gene TRBV7-2 combines with J gene TRBJ2-1, with no clear D. V was cut by 3 bases and J by 4 bases, with 7 bases left in between. The CDR3 loop spans 13 amino acids. Germline CDR1 reads SGHTA; CDR2 reads FQGNSA. CDR3 sequence: CASSLPSYNEQFF. CDR3 coding DNA: TGTGCCAGCAGCTTGCCCTCTTACAATGAGCAGTTCTTC.

The gene calls are TRBV10-3 and TRBJ1-6; tentative D call: TRBD1 (5 bases). The CDR3 covers 14 residues. CDR1 is ENHRY, CDR2 SYGVKD, per germline. V was clipped by 6 bases and J by 5 bases, with 11 bases between them. CDR3 sequence reads: CAISRTGDNSPLHF. The DNA for the CDR3 is TGTGCCATCAGCCGAACAGGAGATAATTCACCCCTCCACTTT.

This clonotype was detected only a few times. The rearrangement links TRBV10-3 to TRBJ2-5; 8 nucleotides align to TRBD2. V lost 10 bases to trimming and J lost 5 bases; unmatched junction nucleotides: 9. The germline CDR1 and CDR2 sequences are ENHRY and SYGVKD. This CDR3 has 13 residues. The CDR3 spells CATEGGGHETQYF. CDR3 DNA: TGTGCCACCGAAGGCGGGGGGCACGAGACCCAGTACTTC.

Ten or more counts support this clonotype. As DNA, the CDR3 is TGTGCCAGCAGTTTGAAGCCAAATAGGGACGGGGAGCTGTTTTTT. Amino acids: CASSLKPNRDGELFF. This rearrangement joins TRBV12-3 or TRBV12-4 to TRBJ2-2; D is unresolved. The CDR3 is made up of 15 amino acids. V shed 3 bases and J shed 7 bases, with 15 bases lying between them.

The V call is TRBV12-5, the J call TRBJ2-6, with D unresolved. The CDR3 totals 15 residues. Deletions cut 2 bases from V and 0 bases from J, with 5 bases between. Germline V lookup: CDR1 LGHNT, CDR2 FRNRAP. The CDR3 loop is CASGLHRSGANVLTF. The DNA for the CDR3 is TGTGCTAGTGGTTTGCATCGCTCTGGGGCCAACGTCCTGACTTTC.